The T cell receptor (beta chain) under discussion was sequenced for a study of blood T cell repertoires in COVID-19. V dropped 1 base and J dropped 4 bases, with 8 bases sitting between them. Germline V gives CDR1 SGHRS, CDR2 YFSETQ. This CDR3 is 14 amino acids long. TCRdb keeps only in-frame clones here, not all; method: immunoSEQ multiplex PCR. The sample lists 200,000 to 300,000 clones, roughly 91% occurring once. This clonotype was sampled from a man aged 30-40 years with COVID-19, enrolled during active disease. Sample: peripheral blood. The chain employs TRBV5-1 and TRBJ2-2, with unresolved D. Here the CDR3 reads CASSLTPRTGELFF. The DNA for the CDR3 is TGCGCCAGCAGCTTGACCCCGCGCACCGGGGAGCTGTTTTTT.